The 26 T cell receptor beta chains given below trace back to one sample, sequenced in a study of control samples from healthy donors and cancer patients (dated by TCRdb to 2020 to 2021). The library was made by the immunoSEQ multiplex PCR assay. What TCRdb holds here is the immuneACCESS table cut down to in-frame rearrangements. Part of the clones is not present; checked against another copy, under half of the missing clones reflect an unresolved V gene, and the others are unexplained. For this sample there are roughly 76,000 clones; over 85% appear just once. The top ten clones comprise around 1.3% of the sample. The specimen sequenced was PBMCs. These receptors all stem from a woman aged 40 to 50 with lung cancer.

This clone has only one observation. This chain connects TRBV4-2 to TRBJ2-1, with TRBD2 matching over 13 bases. Trimming cost V 5 bases and J 6 bases; bases outside gene matches: 7. CDR3 length equals 16 residues. CDR1 is LGHNA, CDR2 YNFKEQ, per germline. CDR3 bases: TGTGCCAGCAGCAAAGGACTAGCGGGGGCCTTCAATGAGCAGTTCTTC. This translates into CASSKGLAGAFNEQFF.

This chain connects TRBV30 to TRBJ1-1, with no clear D. The CDR3 has 14 residues. Trimming removed 1 base at V and 0 bases at J, with 9 bases between. The germline CDR1 and CDR2 sequences are GTSNPN and SVGIG (reference sequence). The CDR3 nucleotides are TGTGCCTGGAGTGATGTAGGAGTGAACACTGAAGCTTTCTTT. Translating gives CAWSDVGVNTEAFF.

This clone showed up just once. V is TRBV5-1 and J is TRBJ1-1; the match to TRBD1 covers 7 bases. This CDR3 spans 14 amino acids. Trimming took 3 bases from V and 0 from J; bases not matched to a gene: 2. Germline V lookup: CDR1 SGHRS, CDR2 YFSETQ. The CDR3 bases are TGCGCCAGCAGCTGGCAGGGGGTGAACACTGAAGCTTTCTTT. This encodes CASSWQGVNTEAFF.

The sample holds one count of this clone. This chain joins TRBV24-1 and TRBJ2-7; the D is unclear. Trimming pared 0 bases from V and 1 base from J, leaving 12 bases between. The CDR3 runs 16 residues. CDR1 KGHDR and CDR2 SFDVKD come from the germline V gene. The CDR3 is CATSDLDKSGSYEQYF. DNA for the CDR3: TGTGCCACCAGTGATTTGGACAAATCAGGTTCCTACGAGCAGTACTTC.

The chain has TRBV9 and TRBJ1-2; D is undetermined. The germline CDR1 and CDR2 sequences are SGDLS and YYNGEE. Trimming took 4 bases from V and 3 from J, leaving 10 bases between them. This CDR3 is built from 13 residues. CDR3 protein: CASSKMGDYGYTF. The DNA for the CDR3 is TGTGCCAGCAGCAAGATGGGTGACTATGGCTACACCTTC.

This clone was observed a single time. The chain couples TRBV29-1 to TRBJ2-1; D uncertain. V was pared by 7 bases and J by 4 bases, with 17 bases between. The CDR3 length is 14 residues. Germline CDR1 reads SQVTM; CDR2 reads ANQGSEA. The CDR3 reads CSGGEWGIYNEQFF. CDR3 sequence (DNA): TGCAGCGGTGGTGAGTGGGGTATATACAATGAGCAGTTCTTC.

This clone appeared once. The chain employs TRBV25-1 and TRBJ2-3; 12 nucleotides align to TRBD2. This CDR3 contains 16 residues. Germline V gives CDR1 MGHDK, CDR2 SYGVNS. The J segment lost 3 bases and the V segment lost 5 bases, leaving 6 bases of the junction unmatched. CDR3 in DNA: TGTGCCAGCAGTTCTACTAGCGGGGGGAAGACAGATACGCAGTATTTT. Translated, it gives CASSSTSGGKTDTQYF.

V gene TRBV10-2 combines with J gene TRBJ2-1; 8 nucleotides match TRBD2. Germline V gene data show CDR1 as WSHSY and CDR2 as SAAADI. The CDR3 length is 14 residues. The V and J ends lost 5 bases and 10 bases, in that order; junction bases with no gene match: 10. The CDR3 protein is CASSPPAVAGEQFF. In DNA form, the CDR3 reads TGCGCCAGCAGTCCCCCGGCGGTAGCGGGGGAGCAGTTCTTC.

The CDR3 region has the DNA TGTGCCAGTAGTATCGGGCTTAATGAAAAACTGTTTTTT. This gives the protein CASSIGLNEKLFF. The V gene is TRBV19, the J gene TRBJ1-4; D call uncertain. Trimming removed 3 bases from V and 4 bases from J, with 6 bases in between. The CDR3 extends over 13 amino acids. Looked up from germline, CDR1 is LNHDA and CDR2 is SQIVND (reference sequence).

In this sample, this clone turned up a few times. The rearrangement links TRBV5-1 to TRBJ1-1, with a weak D call TRBD1 (5 bases). V gave up 5 bases and J gave up 5 bases, with 25 bases separating them. Germline V lookup: CDR1 SGHRS, CDR2 YFSETQ. The CDR3 has 17 amino acids. This chain's CDR3 is CASSYDDSGGFLTEAFF. The CDR3 nucleotides are TGCGCCAGCAGTTATGACGACAGTGGGGGGTTTTTGACTGAAGCTTTCTTT.

This clone was picked up a small number of times. The chain employs TRBV6-1 and TRBJ2-1, with D unclear. Germline CDR1 reads MNHNS; CDR2 reads SASEGT. Trimming left V 2 bases short and J 12 bases short, with 14 bases between. The CDR3 has 13 residues. The CDR3 region is CASSEQGHDGQFF. The DNA for the CDR3 is TGTGCCAGCAGTGAACAAGGCCACGACGGGCAGTTCTTC.

This rearrangement joins TRBV20-1 to TRBJ2-1, with D perhaps TRBD2 (6 bases). V was pared by 3 bases and J by 5 bases, with 20 bases between. Germline V gives CDR1 DFQATT, CDR2 SNEGSKA (reference sequence). There are 16 residues in the CDR3. The DNA for the CDR3 is TGCAGTGCTAGTGACTTCGGGGGTTCCCTTAACAATGAGCAGTTCTTC. It yields the protein CSASDFGGSLNNEQFF.

This chain links TRBV28 with TRBJ1-6; D may be TRBD1 (5 bases). This CDR3 is built from 14 residues. Germline V gene data show CDR1 as MDHEN and CDR2 as SYDVKM. V was cut by 6 bases and J by 7 bases, with 13 bases left in between. The CDR3 nucleotides read TGTGCCAGCAGACGGGACGGAACAAATTCACCCCTCCACTTT. Its protein is CASRRDGTNSPLHF. The whole variable domain, filled in from reference TRBV28 and TRBJ1-6, reads DVKVTQSSRYLVKRTGEKVFLECVQDMDHENMFWYRQDPGLGLRLIYFSYDVKMKEKGDIPEGYSVSREKKERFSLILESASTNQTSMYLCASRRDGTNSPLHFGNGTRLTVT.

The chain is built from TRBV7-2 and TRBJ2-7, with TRBD1 matching 8 bases. CDR1 and CDR2 (germline): SGHTA, FQGNSA. The CDR3 consists of 14 residues. Trimming took 4 bases from V and 6 from J; bases not matched to a gene: 8. CDR3 DNA sequence: TGTGCCAGCAGCTCGCGACAGGGGAGGCTCGAGCAGTACTTC. This sequence encodes CASSSRQGRLEQYF.

The count of this clone is one. This chain joins TRBV6-1 and TRBJ2-7; D possibly corresponds to TRBD1 (5 bases). The ends were cut back, 0 bases at V and 0 bases at J, with 18 bases in the middle. The V gene's germline CDR1 is MNHNS and CDR2 SASEGT. The CDR3 spans 18 residues. The CDR3 DNA follows: TGTGCCAGCAGTGAAGCGATCCGGCCAGGGTCAGGCTCCTACGAGCAGTACTTC. Amino acid sequence: CASSEAIRPGSGSYEQYF.

The chain couples TRBV27 to TRBJ1-2; possibly TRBD1 for D (5 bases). Per the germline V gene, CDR1 is MNHEY and CDR2 is SMNVEV (reference sequence). The ends were cut back, 6 bases at V and 1 base at J, with 9 bases in the middle. The CDR3 is 13 amino acids. The DNA for the CDR3 is TGTGCCAGCAGCCGGCAGGGTAACTATGGCTACACCTTC. Amino acid sequence: CASSRQGNYGYTF.

This clone was counted once. The rearrangement uses TRBV6-6 and TRBJ2-5; 7 nucleotides match TRBD2. Germline loops: CDR1 MNHNY, CDR2 SVGAGI (reference sequence). The V segment lost 10 bases and the J segment 9 bases; nucleotides outside the gene matches: 5. This CDR3 region has 10 residues. The CDR3 bases are TGTGCCACCGGACGGGGGGCCCAGTACTTC. Translation gives CATGRGAQYF.

V and J are TRBV30 and TRBJ1-3, with 7 bases aligning to TRBD1. In germline, CDR1 is GTSNPN, CDR2 SVGIG (reference sequence). CDR3 length: 15 amino acids. The trim removed 2 bases at V and 3 bases at J, leaving 7 bases unmatched. CDR3 nucleotide sequence: TGTGCCTGGAGTACTCCGGGACAGATTGGAAACACCATATATTTT. It yields the protein CAWSTPGQIGNTIYF.

The V call is TRBV12-3 or TRBV12-4, the J call TRBJ1-2; the match to TRBD1 covers 7 bases. V dropped 6 bases and J dropped 4; count of bases not matched to a gene: 5. CDR3 length: 13 residues. CDR3 nucleotide sequence: TGTGCCAGCAGCGTCGACAGGGTCTATGGCTACACCTTC. Translation gives CASSVDRVYGYTF.

With respect to this clone: Other nucleotide sequences in the sample specify the same CDR3. The V call is TRBV3-1 (or the pseudogene TRBV3-2), the J call TRBJ1-1; unclear D gene. The CDR3 is made up of 14 amino acids. Germline CDR1 is LGHDT and CDR2 is YNNKEL (reference sequence). Trimming took off 1 base at V and 1 base at J, with 7 bases between the two ends. The CDR3 protein is CASSQVAGNTEAFF. CDR3 coding DNA: TGTGCCAGCAGCCAAGTAGCGGGGAACACTGAAGCTTTCTTT.

The genes are TRBV24-1 and TRBJ2-2; weak D call: TRBD1 (5 bases). V shed 6 bases and J shed 7 bases, with 11 bases lying between them. The CDR3 has 13 amino acids. CDR1 is KGHDR, CDR2 SFDVKD, per germline. The CDR3, as DNA: TGTGCCACCAGTCTCAGGGAAAACGGGGAGCTGTTTTTT. It translates to CATSLRENGELFF.

A word on this clone: It is unclear where the CDR3 begins or ends on the DNA, so no DNA is shown, and the CDR3 is as TCRdb lists it. The chain is built from TRBV6-2 or TRBV6-3 and TRBJ1-1; the table's D call, TRBD1, was not checked against the DNA. The CDR3 numbers 13 amino acids, ends counted. Germline V gene sequence: CDR1 MNHEY, CDR2 SVGEGT. The CDR3 sequence: CASSSSSGGRTFF.

This chain joins TRBV30 and TRBJ2-7; 10 bases are shared with TRBD1. Germline trimming cut 8 bases from V and 5 bases from J; bases unmatched to any gene: 3. There are 11 residues in the CDR3. Germline CDR1 reads GTSNPN; CDR2 reads SVGIG (reference sequence). The CDR3 sequence is CARQGADEQYF. The CDR3 DNA follows: TGTGCCCGACAGGGGGCCGACGAGCAGTACTTC.

This chain uses TRBV11-3 with TRBJ1-1; possibly TRBD1 for D (6 bases). This CDR3 has 17 residues. The V and J ends lost 3 bases and 4 bases respectively, with 21 bases between them. The germline gives CDR1 SGHNT, CDR2 YENEEA. The CDR3, as DNA: TGTGCCAGCAGCTTTACTGCAGGGCTTTTAGGGGGCACTGAAGCTTTCTTT. This gives the protein CASSFTAGLLGGTEAFF.

The gene calls are TRBV6-5 and TRBJ2-1; TRBD2 might be the D (5 bases). CDR1 MNHEY and CDR2 SVGAGI come from the germline V gene. CDR3 length equals 15 residues. The germline V and J ends were trimmed by 6 bases and 1 base, with 13 bases remaining between them. The CDR3 protein is CASRPDWSSYNEQFF. In nucleotides, the CDR3 is TGTGCCAGCAGGCCGGACTGGAGTTCCTACAATGAGCAGTTCTTC.

This clone was seen just once. The rearrangement links TRBV25-1 to TRBJ2-7, with 7 bases identical to TRBD1. The J segment lost 2 bases and the V segment lost 8 bases, leaving 6 bases of the junction unmatched. This CDR3 comprises 13 residues. Germline values: CDR1 MGHDK, CDR2 SYGVNS. CDR3 protein: CASRGGQPYEQYF. In DNA, the CDR3 is TGTGCCAGCCGAGGGGGACAGCCCTACGAGCAGTACTTC.